The entry below gives a single TCR beta chain sequence along with its context. V was pared by 0 bases and J by 0 bases, with 9 bases between. The CDR3 extends over 15 amino acids. Germline V gene sequence: CDR1 SGHRS, CDR2 YFSETQ. These data originate in a study of blood T cell repertoires in COVID-19. Overall study: Material from acute and convalescent COVID-19 was sourced from the United States, Italy and Spain. Sources were T cells, B-cell-depleted T cells, or PBMCs; the material itself was cDNA or gDNA.

Authors' data handling: Cell counts per sample came from amplifying reference gene primers. Sequencing used immunoSEQ multiplex PCR; TCRdb keeps in-frame clones, though not all of them. That table supplies the V and J calls and clone size; D and trimming were determined from the DNA. This sample has 80,000 or so clones, with about nine tenths found just once. The source of this sequence is a woman between 55 and 75 years old with acute or convalescent COVID-19. The sequenced material came from peripheral blood. The chain is built from TRBV5-1 and TRBJ1-1; D might be TRBD1 (5 bases). This chain's CDR3 is CASSLGDSLNTEAFF. The CDR3, as DNA: TGCGCCAGCAGCTTGGGTGACAGCCTGAACACTGAAGCTTTCTTT.